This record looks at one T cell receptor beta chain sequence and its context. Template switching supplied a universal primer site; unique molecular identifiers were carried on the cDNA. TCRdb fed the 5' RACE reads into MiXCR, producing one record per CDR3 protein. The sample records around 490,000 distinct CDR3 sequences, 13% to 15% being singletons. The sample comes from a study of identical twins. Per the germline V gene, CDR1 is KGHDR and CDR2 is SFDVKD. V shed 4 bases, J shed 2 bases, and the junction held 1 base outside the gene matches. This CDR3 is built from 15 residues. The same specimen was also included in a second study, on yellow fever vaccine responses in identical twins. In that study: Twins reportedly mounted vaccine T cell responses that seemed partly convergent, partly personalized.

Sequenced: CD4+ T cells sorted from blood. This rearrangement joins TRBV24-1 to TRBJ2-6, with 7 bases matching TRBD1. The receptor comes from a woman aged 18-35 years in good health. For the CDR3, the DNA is TGTGCCACCAGTGAAACAGGGGCTGGGGCCAACGTCCTGACTTTC. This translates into CATSETGAGANVLTF.